This T cell receptor beta chain was documented in a study of T cell responses to AZD1222 COVID-19 vaccine (dated by TCRdb to about 2021). Study-wide context: TCR sequencing was performed for roughly 240 trial participants, of whom about 200 were given two doses of AZD1222 and some 25 were given two doses of MenACWY control vaccine. Trial participants were enrolled into age subgroups of 18-55, 56-69 and 70-plus years, which contained roughly 150, 30 and 60 TCR-sequenced participants, respectively.

This clone appeared a single time. The specificity of this receptor is unknown. No base quality values were provided; no much bigger clone lies one nucleotide off. Reading the germline V gene gives CDR1 SNHLY and CDR2 FYNNEI. Clipping removes 4 bases from V and 5 bases from J, with 9 as the unmatched junction base count. The CDR3 runs 15 amino acids, cysteine and phenylalanine included. The entry retains the CDR3 DNA only, 45 bases that are in frame from base 1. The CDR3 regions of human TCRbeta chains were analyzed by immunosequencing. Processing in the source paper ran as follows. TCRs in the repertoires were matched against a reference library of SARS-CoV-2-specific TCRs that had been generated with the MIRA antigen-specificity platform. Breadth was defined as the fraction of unique TCRs that were SARS-CoV-2-associated, and depth was defined as the fraction of total T cells that were SARS-CoV-2-associated. Using the MIRA data, each spike-specific TCR was assigned both to the spike region to which the TCR was reactive and to a CD4 or CD8 class. Log10-transformed breadth and depth values were compared by one-way ANOVA with Sidak's multiple comparisons tests. TCRdb's version of the immuneACCESS table is confined to in-frame rearrangements and falls short of the full clone set. An unresolved V gene accounts for under half of the shortfall where checked; the remainder is of unknown origin. The V and J calls and clone size come from that table; D and trimming were worked out from the DNA. The sample table shows approximately 110,000 clones, and approximately 89% are seen once. The leading ten clones occupy 4.4% of the sample.

The paper as a whole reports these results and caveats: No day 14 peak-response samples were available, so repertoires were characterized only after the peak T cell response. Participants were mostly white British, with more females than males. The authors suggested clonal diversity may have been underestimated. CD4 TCRs associated with the vaccine covered the entire spike protein, and the dominant responses were in regions 160-218 and 743-854. Only six AZD1222 recipients were SARS-CoV-2 seropositive at baseline, limiting conclusions about previously exposed vaccinees. After two AZD1222 doses, spike-specific TCR breadth and depth were significantly higher than at day 0 and than in MenACWY recipients. Reportedly, close to half of the unique spike-specific TCRs recognized epitopes lying outside the regions that are mutated in the B.1.351 and B.1.1.7 variants. In the small 56-69-year group, the increase in depth fell short of significance, most likely because of low power.

The sample's time point label is to be understood as: about 28 days (+/-7) after the second vaccine dose. Because spike-specific TCR depth and breadth did not differ between the two schedules, AZD1222 recipients who got a second dose at roughly 4 weeks were pooled with those who got a second dose at roughly 12 weeks. Samples from vaccinated people were obtained from the UK trials COV001 and COV002, which included a single-blind randomized controlled phase 2/3 trial of AZD1222 (ChAdOx1 nCoV-19) in healthy adults. For TCRbeta chain sequencing, PBMC samples from trial participants were taken at day 0 and at day 28 after the second dose.

This TCR was recovered from an adult who received the AZD1222 COVID-19 vaccine. The sequencing here drew on peripheral blood, taken 28 days after the second AZD1222 dose. The V gene is TRBV2 and the J gene is TRBJ2-5; the junction holds 8 bases that match TRBD2. This receptor has the CDR3 CASSVTAGEYETQYF. The DNA sequence follows: TGTGCCAGCAGTGTTACAGCGGGGGAATATGAGACCCAGTACTTC.